This T cell receptor (beta chain) was recorded in a study of Graves' ophthalmopathy and Graves' hyperthyroidism. Scientists amplified the TCR beta CDR3 regions from RNA transcripts. The authors performed first-round RT-PCR with HTBI primers and then a second-round multiplex PCR. TCRdb re-analysed the multiplex PCR reads in MiXCR, keeping a single row per CDR3 protein. The top ten hold less than 55% of the sample, which has around 670,000 distinct CDR3 sequences, 40% seen once. The CDR3 has 17 amino acids. The germline gives CDR1 MGHDK, CDR2 SYGVNS. Trimming took 0 bases from V and 3 from J; bases not matched to a gene: 7. The PBMCs had their origin in 10 ml of fresh peripheral blood. The table lists this clonotype with many counts.

This sequence originates from an adult man with Graves' ophthalmopathy. This chain uses TRBV25-1 with TRBJ2-5, with 10 bases identical to TRBD2. Sequencing used peripheral blood. The CDR3 loop is CASSEYTGTSEEETQYF. The CDR3 DNA sequence: TGTGCCAGCAGTGAATATACGGGGACTAGCGAAGAAGAGACCCAGTACTTC.